Listed below are T cell receptor beta chains from one sample, sequenced in a study. MiXCR, applied by TCRdb to the 5' RACE reads, yields one record per CDR3 protein. The table has approximately 6,200 distinct CDR3 sequences, around 29% seen once. Sequencing input: memory CD4+ T cells sorted from a lymph node. Receptor source: a female donor with breast cancer. The conserved cysteine and the conserved F or W are not part of the CDR3 here.

>TRBJ1-2|12|TRBV29-1
SVTVWDTRDGYT
>TRBJ1-2|11|TRBV5-6
ASSLDPRRGYT
>TRBJ2-7|14|TRBV7-3
ASSLKWRGRASEQY
>TRBJ2-3|13|TRBV5-4
ASSPRLAGLDTQY
>TRBJ2-3|10|TRBV7-2
ASGLATAQSY
>TRBJ2-7|11|TRBV20-1
SAPSGRAYEQY
>TRBJ2-3|13|TRBV7-6
ASSYGTAGTDTQY
>TRBJ2-7|14|TRBV5-1
ASSQTPGTGVYEQY
>TRBJ1-1|13|TRBV4-1
ASSQAYRGRTEAF
>TRBJ2-1|14|TRBV7-2
ASSYRLAVTYNEQF
>TRBJ2-6|12|TRBV5-1
ASSWDSGANVLT
>TRBJ1-3|12|TRBV4-1
ASSQWGAGNTIY
>TRBJ2-3|13|TRBV12-3/TRBV12-4
ASSSPGRGVNTQY
>TRBJ2-2|11|TRBV24-1
ATSTESTGELF